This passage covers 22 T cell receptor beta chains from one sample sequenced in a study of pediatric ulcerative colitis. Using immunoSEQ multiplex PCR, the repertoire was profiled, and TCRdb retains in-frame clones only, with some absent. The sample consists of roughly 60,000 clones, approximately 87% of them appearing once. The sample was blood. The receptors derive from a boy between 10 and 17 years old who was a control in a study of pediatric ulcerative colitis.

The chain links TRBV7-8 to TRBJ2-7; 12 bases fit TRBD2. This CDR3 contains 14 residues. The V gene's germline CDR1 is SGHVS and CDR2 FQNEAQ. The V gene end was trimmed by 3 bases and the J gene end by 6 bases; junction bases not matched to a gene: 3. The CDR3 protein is CASSLTSGSGEQYF. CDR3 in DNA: TGTGCCAGCAGCTTGACTAGCGGGAGTGGCGAGCAGTACTTC. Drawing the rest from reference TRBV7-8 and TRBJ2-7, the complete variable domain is GAGVSQSPRYKVAKRGQDVALRCDPISGHVSLFWYQQALGQGPEFLTYFQNEAQLDKSGLPSDRFFAERPEGSVSTLKIQRTQQEDSAVYLCASSLTSGSGEQYFGPGTRLTVT.

Here the CDR3 reads CSVEDLGGQFF. CDR3 in DNA: TGCAGCGTTGAAGATCTTGGAGGGCAGTTCTTC. The chain joins TRBV29-1 to TRBJ2-1; D is possibly TRBD2 (5 bases). V lost 0 bases and J lost 12, with 9 bases in between. The CDR3 is 11 amino acids. Looked up from germline, CDR1 is SQVTM and CDR2 is ANQGSEA.

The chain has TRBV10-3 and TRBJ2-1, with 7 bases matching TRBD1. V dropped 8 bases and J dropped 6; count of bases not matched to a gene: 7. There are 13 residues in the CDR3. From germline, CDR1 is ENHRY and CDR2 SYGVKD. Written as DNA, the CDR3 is TGTGCCATCCCCAGGACAGGCACCAATGAGCAGTTCTTC. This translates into CAIPRTGTNEQFF.

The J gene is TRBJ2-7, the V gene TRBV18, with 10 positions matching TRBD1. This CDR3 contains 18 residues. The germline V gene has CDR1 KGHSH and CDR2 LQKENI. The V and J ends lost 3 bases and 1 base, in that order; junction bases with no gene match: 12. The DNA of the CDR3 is TGTGCCAGCTCACCGTCCGACAGGGGGCCTTTCAAGTCCTACGAGCAGTACTTC. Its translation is CASSPSDRGPFKSYEQYF.

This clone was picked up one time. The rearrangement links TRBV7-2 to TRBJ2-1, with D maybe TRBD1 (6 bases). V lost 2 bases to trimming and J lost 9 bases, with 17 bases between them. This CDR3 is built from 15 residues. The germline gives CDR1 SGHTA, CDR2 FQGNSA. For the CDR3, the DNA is TGTGCCAGCAGCTTAATCTTAGGGCCGACAGGTGAGCAGTTCTTC. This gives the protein CASSLILGPTGEQFF.

DNA of the CDR3: TGCGCCAGCAGTCACAGGGACCCAGGAGGAAACACCATATATTTT. Protein product: CASSHRDPGGNTIYF. The chain is built from TRBV10-2 and TRBJ1-3, with TRBD1 as a possible D gene (6 bases). CDR3 size: 15 residues. With 5 bases removed from V and 4 bases from J, the gap between germline ends came to 15 bases. From germline, CDR1 is WSHSY and CDR2 SAAADI.

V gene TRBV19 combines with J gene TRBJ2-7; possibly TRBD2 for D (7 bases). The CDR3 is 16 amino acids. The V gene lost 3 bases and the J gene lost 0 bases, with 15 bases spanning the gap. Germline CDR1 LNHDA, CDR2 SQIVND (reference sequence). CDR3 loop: CASSIRAGATSYEQYF. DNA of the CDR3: TGTGCCAGTAGTATTCGGGCGGGGGCTACCTCCTACGAGCAGTACTTC. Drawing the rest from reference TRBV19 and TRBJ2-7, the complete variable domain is DGGITQSPKYLFRKEGQNVTLSCEQNLNHDAMYWYRQDPGQGLRLIYYSQIVNDFQKGDIAEGYSVSREKKESFPLTVTSAQKNPTAFYLCASSIRAGATSYEQYFGPGTRLTVT.

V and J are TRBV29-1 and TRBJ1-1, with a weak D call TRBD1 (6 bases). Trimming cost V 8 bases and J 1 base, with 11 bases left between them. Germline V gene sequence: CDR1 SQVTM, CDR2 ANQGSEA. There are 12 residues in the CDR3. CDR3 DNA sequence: TGCAGCTCCAGGGGACGGAACACTGAAGCTTTCTTT. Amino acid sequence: CSSRGRNTEAFF.

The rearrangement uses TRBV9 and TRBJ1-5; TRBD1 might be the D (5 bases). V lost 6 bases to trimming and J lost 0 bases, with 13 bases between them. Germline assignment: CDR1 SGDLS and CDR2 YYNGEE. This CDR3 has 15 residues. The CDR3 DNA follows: TGTGCCAGCACCCCGGGGGGGGATAGCAATCAGCCCCAGCATTTT. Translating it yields CASTPGGDSNQPQHF.

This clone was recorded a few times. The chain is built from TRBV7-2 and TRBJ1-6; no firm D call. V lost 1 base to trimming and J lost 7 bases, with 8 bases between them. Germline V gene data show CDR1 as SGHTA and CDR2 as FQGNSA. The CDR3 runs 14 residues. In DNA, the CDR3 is TGTGCCAGCAGCTTAGTAGGTTCCAATTCACCCCTCCACTTT. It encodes CASSLVGSNSPLHF.

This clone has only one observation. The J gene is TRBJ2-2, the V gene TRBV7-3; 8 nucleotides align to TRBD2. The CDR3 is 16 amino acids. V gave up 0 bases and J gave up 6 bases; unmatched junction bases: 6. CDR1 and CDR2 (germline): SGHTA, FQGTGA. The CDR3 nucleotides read TGTGCCAGCAGCTTAACGGCTCGGGAGGGGGCCGGGGAGCTGTTTTTT. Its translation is CASSLTAREGAGELFF.

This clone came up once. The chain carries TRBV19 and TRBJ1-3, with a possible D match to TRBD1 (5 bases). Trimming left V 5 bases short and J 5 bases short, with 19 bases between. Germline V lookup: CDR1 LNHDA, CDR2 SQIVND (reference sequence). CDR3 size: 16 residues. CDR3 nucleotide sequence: TGTGCCAGTAGTTCCAATACCGGGACTGTCAGAAACACCATATATTTT. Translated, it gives CASSSNTGTVRNTIYF.

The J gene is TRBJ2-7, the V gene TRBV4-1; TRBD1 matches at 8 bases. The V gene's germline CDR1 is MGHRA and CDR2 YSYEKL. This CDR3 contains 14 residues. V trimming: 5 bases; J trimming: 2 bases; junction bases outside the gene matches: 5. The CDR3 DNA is TGCGCCAGCAGCTTGCGACAGGGGCCCTACGAGCAGTACTTC. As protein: CASSLRQGPYEQYF.

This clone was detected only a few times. The CDR3 sequence: CASSRGLGAAGYTF. CDR3 DNA: TGTGCCAGCAGTCGGGGGTTAGGGGCGGCCGGCTACACCTTC. The chain recombines TRBV2 with TRBJ1-2, with D possibly matching TRBD1 (5 bases). V lost 5 bases to trimming and J lost 8 bases, with 18 bases between them. The CDR3 extends over 14 amino acids. Germline values: CDR1 SNHLY, CDR2 FYNNEI.

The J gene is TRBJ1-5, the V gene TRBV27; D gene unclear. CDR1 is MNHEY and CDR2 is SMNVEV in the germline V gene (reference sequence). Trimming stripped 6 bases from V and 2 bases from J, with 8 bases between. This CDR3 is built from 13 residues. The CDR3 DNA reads TGTGCCAGCAGCCTTGATCGCAATCAGCCCCAGCATTTT. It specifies CASSLDRNQPQHF.

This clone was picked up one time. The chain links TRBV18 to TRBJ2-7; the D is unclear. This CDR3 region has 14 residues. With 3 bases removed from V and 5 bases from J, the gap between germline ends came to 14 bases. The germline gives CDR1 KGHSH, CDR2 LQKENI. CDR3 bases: TGTGCCAGCTCACCGACTGCCTCCCTGGACGAGCAGTACTTC. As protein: CASSPTASLDEQYF.

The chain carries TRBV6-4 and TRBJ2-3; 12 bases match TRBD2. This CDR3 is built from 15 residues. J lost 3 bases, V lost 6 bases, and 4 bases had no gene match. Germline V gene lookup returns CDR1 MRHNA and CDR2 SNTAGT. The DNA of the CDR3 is TGTGCCAGCAGCTCGACTAGCGGGAGTACAGATACGCAGTATTTT. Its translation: CASSSTSGSTDTQYF.

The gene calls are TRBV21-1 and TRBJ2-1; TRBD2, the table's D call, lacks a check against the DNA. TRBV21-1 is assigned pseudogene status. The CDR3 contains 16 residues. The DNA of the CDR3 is TGTGCCAGCAGCACCCGACCCGGGGGGGCTAGGAATGAGCAGTTCTTC. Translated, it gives CASSTRPGGARNEQFF.

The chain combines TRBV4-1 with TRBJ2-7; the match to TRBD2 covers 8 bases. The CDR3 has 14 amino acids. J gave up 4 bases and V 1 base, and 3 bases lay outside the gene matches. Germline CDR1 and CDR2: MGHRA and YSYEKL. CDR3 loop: CASSQGPGGYEQYF. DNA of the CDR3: TGCGCCAGCAGCCAAGGTCCGGGGGGGTACGAGCAGTACTTC.

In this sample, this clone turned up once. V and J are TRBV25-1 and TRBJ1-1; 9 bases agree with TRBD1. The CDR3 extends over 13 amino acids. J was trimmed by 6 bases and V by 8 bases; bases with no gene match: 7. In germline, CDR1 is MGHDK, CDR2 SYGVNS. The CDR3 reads CASRGTGRPEAFF. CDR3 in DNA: TGTGCCAGCCGAGGGACAGGGAGGCCTGAAGCTTTCTTT.

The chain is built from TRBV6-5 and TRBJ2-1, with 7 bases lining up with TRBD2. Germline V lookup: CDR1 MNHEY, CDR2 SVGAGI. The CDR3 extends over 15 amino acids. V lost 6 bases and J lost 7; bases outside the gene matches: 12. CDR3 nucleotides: TGTGCCAGCAGCCTTTCTCCTCTAGCGGAAAATGAGCAGTTCTTC. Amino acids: CASSLSPLAENEQFF.

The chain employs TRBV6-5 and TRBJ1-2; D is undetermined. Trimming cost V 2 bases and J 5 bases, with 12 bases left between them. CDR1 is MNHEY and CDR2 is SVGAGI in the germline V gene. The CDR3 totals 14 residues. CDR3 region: CASSYNPDLYGYTF. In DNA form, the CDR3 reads TGTGCCAGCAGTTACAACCCGGACTTATATGGCTACACCTTC.